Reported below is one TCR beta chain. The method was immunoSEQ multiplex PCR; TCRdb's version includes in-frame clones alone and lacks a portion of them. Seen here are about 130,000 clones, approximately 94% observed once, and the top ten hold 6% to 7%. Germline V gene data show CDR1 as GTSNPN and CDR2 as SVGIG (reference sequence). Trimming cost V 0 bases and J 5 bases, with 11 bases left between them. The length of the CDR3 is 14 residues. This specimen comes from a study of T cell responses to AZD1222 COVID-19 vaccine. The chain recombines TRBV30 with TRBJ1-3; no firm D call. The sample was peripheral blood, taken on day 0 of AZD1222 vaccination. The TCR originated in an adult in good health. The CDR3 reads CAWSVRWKRNTIYF. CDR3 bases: TGTGCCTGGAGTGTTAGGTGGAAGAGAAACACCATATATTTT.